This T cell receptor (beta chain) was identified in a study of TIL therapy for anti-PD-1-resistant metastatic lung cancer. Time point noted: pre-treatment sample, taken before nivolumab and TIL therapy. The tumor samples were excised metastases, mostly pleural nodules or supraclavicular lymph nodes. Stage 4 NSCLC adults joined between 2017 and 2020. This was the immunoSEQ v3 assay. TCRdb keeps only in-frame clones here, not all; method: immunoSEQ multiplex PCR. The sample yields approximately 95,000 clones, approximately 65% seen once. V gave up 5 bases and J gave up 2 bases, with 15 bases separating them. The CDR3 is 15 amino acids. From germline, CDR1 is SGHTA and CDR2 FQGNSA.

The source was tumor tissue, collected at baseline. The receptor was derived from a person aged 25 to 79 with non-small cell lung cancer. This rearrangement joins TRBV7-2 to TRBJ2-5, with D possibly TRBD2 on 5 matching bases. The CDR3 is CASSAEDGIQETQYF. CDR3 DNA: TGTGCCAGCAGCGCAGAAGACGGGATTCAAGAGACCCAGTACTTC.